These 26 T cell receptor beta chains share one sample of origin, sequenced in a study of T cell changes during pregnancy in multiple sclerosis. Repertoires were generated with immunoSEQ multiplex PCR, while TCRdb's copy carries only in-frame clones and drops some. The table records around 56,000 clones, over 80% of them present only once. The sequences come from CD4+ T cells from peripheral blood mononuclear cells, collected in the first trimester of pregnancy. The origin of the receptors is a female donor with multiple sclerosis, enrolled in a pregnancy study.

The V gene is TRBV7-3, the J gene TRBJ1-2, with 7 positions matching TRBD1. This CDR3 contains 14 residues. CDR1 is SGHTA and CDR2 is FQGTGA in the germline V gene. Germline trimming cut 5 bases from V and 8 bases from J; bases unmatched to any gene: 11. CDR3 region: CASSATGTALGYTF. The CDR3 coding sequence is TGTGCCAGCAGCGCGACCGGGACAGCCCTGGGCTACACCTTC.

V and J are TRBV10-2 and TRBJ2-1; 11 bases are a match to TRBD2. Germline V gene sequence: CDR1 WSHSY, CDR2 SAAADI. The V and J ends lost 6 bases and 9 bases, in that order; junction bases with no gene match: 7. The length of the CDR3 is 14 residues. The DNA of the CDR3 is TGCGCCAGCAGAGACTCTAGCGGGGGGACTGAGCAGTTCTTC. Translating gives CASRDSSGGTEQFF.

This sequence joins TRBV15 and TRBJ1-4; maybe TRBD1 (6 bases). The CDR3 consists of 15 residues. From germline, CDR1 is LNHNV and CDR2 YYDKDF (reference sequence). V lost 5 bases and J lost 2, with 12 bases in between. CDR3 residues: CATSWSGGTNEKLFF. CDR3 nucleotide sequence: TGTGCCACCAGCTGGTCTGGGGGCACTAATGAAAAACTGTTTTTT.

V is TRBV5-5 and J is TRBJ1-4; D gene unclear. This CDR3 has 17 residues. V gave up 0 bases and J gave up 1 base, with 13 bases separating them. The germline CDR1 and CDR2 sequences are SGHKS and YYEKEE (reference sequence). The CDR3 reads CASSLAGVAVTNEKLFF. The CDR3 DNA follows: TGTGCCAGCAGCTTGGCCGGGGTAGCGGTAACTAATGAAAAACTGTTTTTT.

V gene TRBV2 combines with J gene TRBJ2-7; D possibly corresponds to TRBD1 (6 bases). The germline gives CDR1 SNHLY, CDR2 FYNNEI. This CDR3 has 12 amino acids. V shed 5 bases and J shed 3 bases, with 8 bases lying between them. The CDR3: CASSPGHYEQYF. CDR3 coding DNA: TGTGCCAGCAGTCCGGGACACTACGAGCAGTACTTC.

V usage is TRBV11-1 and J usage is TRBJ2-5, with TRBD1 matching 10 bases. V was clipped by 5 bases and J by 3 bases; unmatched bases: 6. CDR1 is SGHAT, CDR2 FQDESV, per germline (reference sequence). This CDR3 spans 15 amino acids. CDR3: CASSRRDRGKETQYF. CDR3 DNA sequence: TGTGCCAGCAGCCGTCGGGACAGGGGAAAAGAGACCCAGTACTTC.

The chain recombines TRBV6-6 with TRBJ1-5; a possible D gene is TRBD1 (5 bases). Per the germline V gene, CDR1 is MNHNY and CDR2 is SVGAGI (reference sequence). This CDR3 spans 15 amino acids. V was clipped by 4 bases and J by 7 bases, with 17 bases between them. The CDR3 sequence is CASSSPGGVQQPQHF. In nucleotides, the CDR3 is TGTGCCAGCAGTTCTCCCGGGGGGGTACAACAGCCCCAGCATTTT.

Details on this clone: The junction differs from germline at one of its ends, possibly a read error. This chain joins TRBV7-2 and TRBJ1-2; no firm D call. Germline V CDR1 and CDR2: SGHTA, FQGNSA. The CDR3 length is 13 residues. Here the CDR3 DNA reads TGTGCCGGCAGCCCCGGCCCGGGAGGCGGCTACACCTTC. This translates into CAGSPGPGGGYTF.

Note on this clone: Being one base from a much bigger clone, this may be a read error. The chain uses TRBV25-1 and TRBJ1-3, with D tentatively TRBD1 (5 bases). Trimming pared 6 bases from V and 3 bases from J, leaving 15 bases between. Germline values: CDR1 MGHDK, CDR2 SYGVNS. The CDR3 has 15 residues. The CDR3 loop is CASSAYWGVGNTIYF. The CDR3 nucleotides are TGTGCCAGCAGCGCTTATTGGGGGGTTGGAAACACCATATATTTT.

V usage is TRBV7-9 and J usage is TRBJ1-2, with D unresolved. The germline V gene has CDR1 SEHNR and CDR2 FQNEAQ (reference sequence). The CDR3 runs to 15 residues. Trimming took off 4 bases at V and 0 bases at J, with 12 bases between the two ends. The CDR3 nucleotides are TGTGCCAGCAGCTCCGTCGGACTGACTAACTATGGCTACACCTTC. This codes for CASSSVGLTNYGYTF.

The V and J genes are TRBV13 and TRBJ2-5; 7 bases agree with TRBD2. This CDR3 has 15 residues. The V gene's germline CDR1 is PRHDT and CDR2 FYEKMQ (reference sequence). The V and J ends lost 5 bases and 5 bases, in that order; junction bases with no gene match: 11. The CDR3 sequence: CASSLERGGRETQYF. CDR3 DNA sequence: TGTGCCAGCAGCCTGGAGAGGGGAGGGCGTGAGACCCAGTACTTC.

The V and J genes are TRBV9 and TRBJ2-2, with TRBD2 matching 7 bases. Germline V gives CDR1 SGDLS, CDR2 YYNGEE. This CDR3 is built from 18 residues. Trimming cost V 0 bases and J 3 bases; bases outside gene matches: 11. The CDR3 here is CASSVGWGGEGYTGELFF. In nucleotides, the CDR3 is TGTGCCAGCAGCGTAGGATGGGGGGGAGAGGGATACACCGGGGAGCTGTTTTTT.

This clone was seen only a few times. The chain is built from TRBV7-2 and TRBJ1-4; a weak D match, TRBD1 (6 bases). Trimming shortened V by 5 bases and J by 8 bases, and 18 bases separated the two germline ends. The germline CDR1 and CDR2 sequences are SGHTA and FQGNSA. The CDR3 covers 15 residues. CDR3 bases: TGTGCCAGCAGCCCTAAGGGGGGGTTTCGGGAAAAACTGTTTTTT. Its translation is CASSPKGGFREKLFF.

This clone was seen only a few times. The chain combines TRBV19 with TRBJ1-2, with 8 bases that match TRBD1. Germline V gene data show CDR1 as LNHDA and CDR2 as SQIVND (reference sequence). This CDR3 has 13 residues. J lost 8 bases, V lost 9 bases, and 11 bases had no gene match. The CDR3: CASRKDRAGGYTF. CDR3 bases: TGTGCCAGCCGAAAGGACAGGGCTGGCGGCTACACCTTC.

The CDR3 nucleotides read TGTGCCACCAGCAGGGGCCAGGGGGTGTTTGGAAACACCATATATTTT. Its protein product is CATSRGQGVFGNTIYF. The V and J genes are TRBV15 and TRBJ1-3, with 7 nucleotides matching TRBD1. The germline V gene encodes CDR1 LNHNV and CDR2 YYDKDF (reference sequence). This CDR3 is 16 amino acids long. V gave up 3 bases and J gave up 3 bases; unmatched junction bases: 8. The whole variable domain, filled in from reference TRBV15 and TRBJ1-3, reads DAMVIQNPRYQVTQFGKPVTLSCSQTLNHNVMYWYQQKSSQAPKLLFHYYDKDFNNEADTPDNFQSRRPNTSFCFLDIRSPGLGDTAMYLCATSRGQGVFGNTIYFGEGSWLTVV.

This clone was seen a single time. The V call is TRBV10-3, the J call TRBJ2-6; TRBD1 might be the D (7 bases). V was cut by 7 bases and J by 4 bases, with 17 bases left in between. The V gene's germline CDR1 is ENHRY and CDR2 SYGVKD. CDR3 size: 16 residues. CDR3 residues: CAINPDRAGGANVLTF. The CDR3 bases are TGTGCCATCAACCCTGACAGGGCGGGAGGGGCCAACGTCCTGACTTTC.

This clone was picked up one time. The CDR3 sequence is CASSLRTGVHNSPLHF. The CDR3 DNA is TGTGCCAGCAGCCTCCGGACAGGGGTACATAATTCACCCCTCCACTTT. J is TRBJ1-6 and V is TRBV9; 9 positions agree with TRBD1. The V gene end was trimmed by 4 bases and the J gene end by 5 bases; junction bases not matched to a gene: 7. CDR3 length: 16 amino acids. Germline V CDR1 and CDR2: SGDLS, YYNGEE.

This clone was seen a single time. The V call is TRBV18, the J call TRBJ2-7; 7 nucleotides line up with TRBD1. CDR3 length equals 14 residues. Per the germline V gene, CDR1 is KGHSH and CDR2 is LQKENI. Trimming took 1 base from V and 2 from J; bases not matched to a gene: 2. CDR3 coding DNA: TGTGCCAGCTCACCACAGGGGGCAACCTACGAGCAGTACTTC. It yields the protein CASSPQGATYEQYF.

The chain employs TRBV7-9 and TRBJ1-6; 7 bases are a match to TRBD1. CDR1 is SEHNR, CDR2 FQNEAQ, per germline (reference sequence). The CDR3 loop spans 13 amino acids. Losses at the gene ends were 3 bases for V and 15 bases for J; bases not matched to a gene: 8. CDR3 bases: TGTGCCAGCAGCTTTGACAGGGATTTGTTCCTCCACTTT. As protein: CASSFDRDLFLHF.

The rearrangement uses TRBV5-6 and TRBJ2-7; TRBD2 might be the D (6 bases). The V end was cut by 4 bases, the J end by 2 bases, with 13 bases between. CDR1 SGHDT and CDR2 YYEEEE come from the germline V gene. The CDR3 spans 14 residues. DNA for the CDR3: TGTGCCAGCAGCCAGTTTGGGGAGGCCTACGAGCAGTACTTC. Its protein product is CASSQFGEAYEQYF.

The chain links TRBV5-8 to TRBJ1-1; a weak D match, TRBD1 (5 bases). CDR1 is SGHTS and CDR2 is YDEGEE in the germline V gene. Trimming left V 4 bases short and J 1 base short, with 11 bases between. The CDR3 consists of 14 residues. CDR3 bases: TGTGCCAGCAGCACAGGAAAATCGAACACTGAAGCTTTCTTT. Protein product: CASSTGKSNTEAFF.

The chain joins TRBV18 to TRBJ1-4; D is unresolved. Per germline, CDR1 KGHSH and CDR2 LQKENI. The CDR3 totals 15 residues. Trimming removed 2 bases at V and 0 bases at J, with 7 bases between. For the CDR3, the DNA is TGTGCCAGCTCACCAGAGCGAACAACTAATGAAAAACTGTTTTTT. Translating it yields CASSPERTTNEKLFF.

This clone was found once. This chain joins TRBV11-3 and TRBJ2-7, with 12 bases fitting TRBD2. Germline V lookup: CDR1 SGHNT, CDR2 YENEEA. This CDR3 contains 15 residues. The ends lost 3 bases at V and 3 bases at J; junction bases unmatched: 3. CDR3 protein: CASSLTSGGDYEQYF. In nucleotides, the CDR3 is TGTGCCAGCAGCTTGACTAGCGGGGGAGACTACGAGCAGTACTTC.

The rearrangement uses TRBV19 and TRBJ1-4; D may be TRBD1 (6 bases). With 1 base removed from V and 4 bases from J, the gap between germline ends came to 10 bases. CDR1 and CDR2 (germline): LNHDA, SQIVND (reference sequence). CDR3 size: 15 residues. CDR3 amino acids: CASSIAGANNEKLFF. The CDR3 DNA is TGTGCCAGTAGTATAGCAGGGGCCAATAATGAAAAACTGTTTTTT. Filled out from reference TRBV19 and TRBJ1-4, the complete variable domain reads DGGITQSPKYLFRKEGQNVTLSCEQNLNHDAMYWYRQDPGQGLRLIYYSQIVNDFQKGDIAEGYSVSREKKESFPLTVTSAQKNPTAFYLCASSIAGANNEKLFFGSGTQLSVL.

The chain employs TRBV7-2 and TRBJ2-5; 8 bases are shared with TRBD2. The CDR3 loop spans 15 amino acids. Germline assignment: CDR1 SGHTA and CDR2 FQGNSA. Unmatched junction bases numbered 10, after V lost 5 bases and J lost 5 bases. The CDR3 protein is CASSIKTASGETQYF. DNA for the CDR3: TGTGCCAGCAGCATTAAAACAGCTAGCGGGGAGACCCAGTACTTC.

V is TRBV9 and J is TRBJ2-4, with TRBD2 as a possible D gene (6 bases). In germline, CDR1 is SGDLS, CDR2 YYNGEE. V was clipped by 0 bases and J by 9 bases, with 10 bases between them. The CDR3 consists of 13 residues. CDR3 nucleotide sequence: TGTGCCAGCAGCGTAGATTTGGGAGGCATTCAGTACTTC. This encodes CASSVDLGGIQYF.